These 13 T cell receptor beta chains share one sample of origin, sequenced in a study of T cell repertoires in cytomegalovirus infection. Their recognized antigens are unknown. MiXCR was run by TCRdb on the reads, yielding one entry per CDR3 protein. The sample has 800,000 to 950,000 distinct CDR3 sequences, about 31% seen once. Material: cultured CD8+ T cells from PBMCs, obtained from culture after CMV antigen stimulation. Source of these receptors: a human donor in good health (CMV status not recorded). Some clones in this sample may be carry-over from other donors' samples.

This chain connects TRBV7-9 to TRBJ2-2; no definite D call. The CDR3 has 11 amino acids. With 5 bases removed from V and 8 bases from J, the gap between germline ends came to 6 bases. Germline CDR1 is SEHNR and CDR2 is FQNEAQ (reference sequence). The CDR3: CASSRVGELFF. The CDR3 DNA reads TGTGCCAGCAGCCGGGTTGGGGAGCTGTTTTTT.

V and J are TRBV20-1 and TRBJ1-4; the match to TRBD1 covers 7 bases. The CDR3 is 15 residues long. J was trimmed by 8 bases and V by 1 base; bases with no gene match: 10. Germline loops: CDR1 DFQATT, CDR2 SNEGSKA (reference sequence). The CDR3 DNA reads as TGCAGTGCTAGAGTCGTTTGGCAGGGGGAAGAAAAACTGTTTTTT. Its translation: CSARVVWQGEEKLFF.

This chain links TRBV9 with TRBJ2-7; possibly TRBD2 for D (6 bases). This CDR3 is 15 amino acids long. Germline lookup yields CDR1 SGDLS and CDR2 YYNGEE. Between the trimmed V and J ends, which lost 4 bases and 6 bases, there was a span of 20 bases. CDR3 in amino acids: CASSLWGTASGEQYF. The DNA for the CDR3 is TGTGCCAGCAGCCTTTGGGGGACTGCTTCAGGCGAGCAGTACTTC.

This clonotype was picked up one time. CDR3 residues: CASSLLAQGPSTDTQYF. The CDR3 coding sequence is TGTGCCAGCAGTTTACTCGCACAGGGTCCTAGCACAGATACGCAGTATTTT. J is TRBJ2-3 and V is TRBV27; D perhaps matches TRBD1 (6 bases). The germline gives CDR1 MNHEY, CDR2 SMNVEV (reference sequence). The CDR3 spans 17 residues. The V end was cut by 2 bases, the J end by 0 bases, with 15 bases between.

The V gene is TRBV10-3, the J gene TRBJ1-1; TRBD1 matches at 7 bases. The CDR3 loop spans 15 amino acids. Losses at the gene ends were 2 bases for V and 11 bases for J; bases not matched to a gene: 14. Germline-derived CDR1 and CDR2 are ENHRY and SYGVKD. CDR3: CAISEGDRERFTAFF. CDR3 nucleotides: TGTGCCATCAGTGAGGGAGACAGGGAAAGATTCACGGCTTTCTTT.

This sequence joins TRBV2 and TRBJ1-1; D gene unclear. CDR1 is SNHLY, CDR2 FYNNEI, per germline. V was pared by 8 bases and J by 0 bases, with 13 bases between. The CDR3 is made up of 14 amino acids. The CDR3 reads CASPPPIMNTEAFF. The CDR3 DNA reads TGTGCCAGCCCCCCACCCATCATGAACACTGAAGCTTTCTTT.

The V call is TRBV4-2, the J call TRBJ2-5; tentatively, D is TRBD1 (7 bases). Germline assignment: CDR1 LGHNA and CDR2 YNFKEQ. Trimming left V 0 bases short and J 5 bases short, with 16 bases between. This CDR3 comprises 16 residues. The CDR3 loop reads CASSQDWRGPVETQYF. CDR3 DNA sequence: TGTGCCAGCAGCCAAGATTGGAGGGGGCCAGTGGAGACCCAGTACTTC.

This clonotype showed up many times. The chain recombines TRBV7-2 with TRBJ2-5; TRBD2 agrees at 15 bases. Trimming took 0 bases from V and 2 from J; bases not matched to a gene: 10. Germline values: CDR1 SGHTA, CDR2 FQGNSA. The CDR3 length is 20 residues. CDR3 sequence (DNA): TGTGCCAGCAGCTTAGCCGGACTAGCGGGGGGGCTCCGCAATCAAGAGACCCAGTACTTC. Protein: CASSLAGLAGGLRNQETQYF.

This rearrangement joins TRBV6-2 or TRBV6-3 to TRBJ2-1; D gene unclear. The CDR3 runs 16 residues. With 2 bases removed from V and 2 bases from J, the gap between germline ends came to 13 bases. CDR1 MNHEY and CDR2 SVGEGT come from the germline V gene. CDR3 DNA: TGTGCCAGCAGTTACGTCGACAAACGCACCTACAATGAGCAGTTCTTC. It encodes CASSYVDKRTYNEQFF.

This clonotype was seen repeatedly, ten times or more. The chain recombines TRBV7-8 with TRBJ2-1, with 9 bases that match TRBD1. The germline V gene encodes CDR1 SGHVS and CDR2 FQNEAQ. CDR3 length equals 16 residues. The V segment lost 7 bases and the J segment 5 bases; nucleotides outside the gene matches: 12. Here the CDR3 reads CASIKHPGTGNNEQFF. In DNA, the CDR3 is TGTGCCAGCATTAAACACCCCGGGACAGGGAACAATGAGCAGTTCTTC.

The count of this clonotype is one. V usage is TRBV29-1 and J usage is TRBJ2-1, with D hard to call. Germline assignment: CDR1 SQVTM and CDR2 ANQGSEA. The CDR3 length is 10 residues. V lost 5 bases and J lost 6, with 5 bases in between. Here the CDR3 reads CSVSRNEQFF. In nucleotides, the CDR3 is TGCAGCGTTTCCCGCAATGAGCAGTTCTTC.

This clonotype has ten or more counts. This CDR3 is CASSPWTGTNTEAFF. The CDR3 DNA reads as TGTGCCAGCAGCCCCTGGACAGGGACTAACACTGAAGCTTTCTTT. The chain links TRBV14 to TRBJ1-1, with 8 bases fitting TRBD1. This CDR3 spans 15 amino acids. From germline, CDR1 is SGHDN and CDR2 FVKESK. V dropped 4 bases and J dropped 2; count of bases not matched to a gene: 6.

There are many counts of this clonotype. The V and J genes are TRBV7-8 and TRBJ1-2, with 10 bases lining up with TRBD1. The length of the CDR3 is 15 residues. Germline V lookup: CDR1 SGHVS, CDR2 FQNEAQ. Losses at the gene ends were 3 bases for V and 5 bases for J; bases not matched to a gene: 6. CDR3 region: CASSFTTGGEYGYTF. DNA for the CDR3: TGTGCCAGCAGCTTTACGACAGGGGGCGAGTATGGCTACACCTTC.